These 12 T cell receptor beta chains originate from one sample sequenced in a study of OX40 agonist ivuxolimab in advanced cancers. Sequenced by immunoSEQ multiplex PCR; TCRdb stores in-frame clones only, minus some. This sample has 25,000 to 40,000 clones, with around 80% found just once. The sequenced sample was CD4+ or CD8+ T cells sorted from blood, obtained in a trial of the OX40 agonist ivuxolimab. Receptor source: an adult with an advanced solid tumor such as melanoma, head and neck, liver or kidney cancer.

V gene TRBV29-1 combines with J gene TRBJ1-2; D is uncertain. The CDR3 totals 12 residues. Germline CDR1 and CDR2: SQVTM and ANQGSEA. The ends were cut back, 4 bases at V and 0 bases at J, with 6 bases in the middle. CDR3 residues: CSVGTSNYGYTF. As DNA, the CDR3 is TGCAGCGTTGGAACGTCTAACTATGGCTACACCTTC.

The chain couples TRBV11-2 to TRBJ2-7, with D maybe TRBD2 (7 bases). The germline V gene has CDR1 SGHAT and CDR2 FQNNGV. The CDR3 runs 16 residues. V gave up 6 bases and J gave up 1 base, with 19 bases separating them. The CDR3 loop is CASSSLGGPDSYEQYF. The CDR3 DNA reads as TGTGCCAGCAGTTCCCTGGGGGGGCCGGATTCCTACGAGCAGTACTTC.

The rearrangement uses TRBV9 and TRBJ1-4, with D maybe TRBD1 (5 bases). The CDR3 is 15 residues long. Germline CDR1 is SGDLS and CDR2 is YYNGEE. The germline V and J ends were trimmed by 1 base and 3 bases, with 10 bases remaining between them. DNA of the CDR3: TGTGCCAGCAGCGTATCCGGGACCTCTAATGAAAAACTGTTTTTT. As protein: CASSVSGTSNEKLFF.

This clone was counted once. This chain connects TRBV19 to TRBJ2-4; perhaps TRBD1 as D (10 bases). Trimming cost V 5 bases and J 3 bases, with 29 bases left between them. This CDR3 has 20 residues. Germline CDR1 LNHDA, CDR2 SQIVND (reference sequence). The CDR3 DNA reads TGTGCCAGTAGTCCTGGGGGACAGGGGAGGGTAGCGGGAGTCAAAAACATTCAGTACTTC. It codes for CASSPGGQGRVAGVKNIQYF.

The rearrangement uses TRBV28 and TRBJ1-1; D call uncertain. The germline gives CDR1 MDHEN, CDR2 SYDVKM. The CDR3 has 12 residues. V was shortened by 5 bases and J by 1 base, with 5 bases between the two germline ends. This CDR3 reads CASSRENTEAFF. The DNA for the CDR3 is TGTGCCAGCAGTCGAGAGAACACTGAAGCTTTCTTT.

Concerning this clone: Within the sample, other DNA sequences also encode this same CDR3. The rearrangement links TRBV5-1 to TRBJ2-3, with D perhaps matching TRBD1 (5 bases). V gave up 0 bases and J gave up 3 bases, with 11 bases separating them. The germline V gene has CDR1 SGHRS and CDR2 YFSETQ. The CDR3 totals 15 residues. The CDR3 sequence is CASSLEGRDTDTQYF. The CDR3, as DNA: TGCGCCAGCAGCTTGGAGGGCAGGGATACAGATACGCAGTATTTT.

The V and J genes are TRBV6-5 and TRBJ1-5; D gene uncertain. The germline V gene has CDR1 MNHEY and CDR2 SVGAGI. The CDR3 runs 13 residues. Trimming took 4 bases from V and 2 from J, leaving 6 bases between them. The chain's CDR3 is CASSFRGNQPQHF. CDR3 coding DNA: TGTGCCAGCAGTTTCCGGGGCAATCAGCCCCAGCATTTT.

V usage is TRBV2 and J usage is TRBJ1-5; a possible D gene is TRBD1 (5 bases). This CDR3 is 17 amino acids long. CDR1 and CDR2 from the germline V gene are SNHLY and FYNNEI. V dropped 6 bases and J dropped 0 bases, with 18 bases sitting between them. The DNA for the CDR3 is TGTGCCAGCAGCCCAATTGGGGCCGGGGATAGCAATCAGCCCCAGCATTTT. Its translation: CASSPIGAGDSNQPQHF. The complete variable domain, with remaining parts taken from reference TRBV2 and TRBJ1-5, reads EPEVTQTPSHQVTQMGQEVILRCVPISNHLYFYWYRQILGQKVEFLVSFYNNEISEKSEIFDDQFSVERPDGSNFTLKIRSTKLEDSAMYFCASSPIGAGDSNQPQHFGDGTRLSIL.

This clone was detected a few times. This chain links TRBV27 with TRBJ2-3; the D gene is possibly TRBD2 (6 bases). The CDR3 is made up of 14 amino acids. With 5 bases removed from V and 4 bases from J, the gap between germline ends came to 13 bases. Germline CDR1 and CDR2: MNHEY and SMNVEV (reference sequence). CDR3 residues: CASSHGLTSDTQYF. CDR3 nucleotides: TGTGCCAGCAGTCATGGACTAACGTCAGATACGCAGTATTTT.

The V and J genes are TRBV19 and TRBJ2-5; 13 positions match TRBD2. Trimming removed 10 bases from V and 2 bases from J; junction bases left unmatched: 7. Germline V gives CDR1 LNHDA, CDR2 SQIVND (reference sequence). The length of the CDR3 is 15 residues. The DNA for the CDR3 is TGTGCCACCCGACTAGCGGGGGGCCCTCAAGAGACCCAGTACTTC. It codes for CATRLAGGPQETQYF. The full variable domain, completed using reference TRBV19 and TRBJ2-5, is DGGITQSPKYLFRKEGQNVTLSCEQNLNHDAMYWYRQDPGQGLRLIYYSQIVNDFQKGDIAEGYSVSREKKESFPLTVTSAQKNPTAFYLCATRLAGGPQETQYFGPGTRLLVL.

This clone showed up just once. This chain joins TRBV14 and TRBJ1-2; D is unclear. Trimming cost V 3 bases and J 1 base, with 9 bases left between them. In germline, CDR1 is SGHDN, CDR2 FVKESK. This CDR3 has 14 amino acids. The CDR3 reads CASSQQSVNYGYTF. The CDR3 DNA is TGTGCCAGCAGCCAGCAGTCGGTTAACTATGGCTACACCTTC.

The rearrangement links TRBV27 to TRBJ2-2; D is unresolved. The CDR3 spans 13 residues. With 1 base removed from V and 7 bases from J, the gap between germline ends came to 7 bases. CDR1 and CDR2 (germline): MNHEY, SMNVEV (reference sequence). For the CDR3, the DNA is TGTGCCAGCAGTTTATTATCCCACGGGGAGCTGTTTTTT. It codes for CASSLLSHGELFF.